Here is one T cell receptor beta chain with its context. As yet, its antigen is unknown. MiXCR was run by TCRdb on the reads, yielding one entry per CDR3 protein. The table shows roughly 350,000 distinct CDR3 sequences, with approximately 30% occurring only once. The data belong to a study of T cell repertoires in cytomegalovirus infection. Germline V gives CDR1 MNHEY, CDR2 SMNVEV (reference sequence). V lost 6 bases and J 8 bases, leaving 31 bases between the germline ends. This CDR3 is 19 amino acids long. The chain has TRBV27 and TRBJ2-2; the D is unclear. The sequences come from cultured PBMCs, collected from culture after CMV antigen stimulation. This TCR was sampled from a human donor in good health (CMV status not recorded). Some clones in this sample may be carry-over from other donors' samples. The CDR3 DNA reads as TGTGCCAGCAGAGGAAGGGCAACCAGGTTACCCTCCGGTCATGGGGAGCTGTTTTTT. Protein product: CASRGRATRLPSGHGELFF.